Shown below are 24 T cell receptor beta chains from a single sample sequenced in a study of T cell repertoires in cytomegalovirus infection. TCRdb reprocessed the reads with MiXCR, giving one entry per CDR3 protein. This table has 750,000 to 900,000 distinct CDR3 sequences, about 27% appearing once. No cognate antigen is known for these TCRs. The specimen comprised cultured CD8+ T cells from PBMCs, sampled from culture after CMV antigen stimulation. All receptors derive from a human donor in good health (CMV status not recorded). Some clones in this sample may be carry-over from other donors' samples.

There are a few counts of this clonotype. The chain links TRBV27 to TRBJ1-1, with D tentatively TRBD1 (5 bases). This CDR3 is 15 amino acids long. V lost 3 bases and J 0 bases, leaving 11 bases between the germline ends. Germline loops: CDR1 MNHEY, CDR2 SMNVEV (reference sequence). CDR3 region: CASSFHRTLNTEAFF. As DNA, the CDR3 is TGTGCCAGCAGTTTTCACAGGACTCTGAACACTGAAGCTTTCTTT.

This clonotype was recorded many times. This sequence joins TRBV7-8 and TRBJ2-6; D not certain. The germline V gene has CDR1 SGHVS and CDR2 FQNEAQ. The CDR3 extends over 13 amino acids. V lost 8 bases and J 2 bases, leaving 7 bases between the germline ends. The chain's CDR3 is CASLGAGANVLTF. The CDR3 region has the DNA TGTGCCAGCTTGGGTGCTGGGGCCAACGTCCTGACTTTC. Looking up the rest from reference TRBV7-8 and TRBJ2-6 gives the full variable domain: GAGVSQSPRYKVAKRGQDVALRCDPISGHVSLFWYQQALGQGPEFLTYFQNEAQLDKSGLPSDRFFAERPEGSVSTLKIQRTQQEDSAVYLCASLGAGANVLTFGAGSRLTVL.

The table lists this clonotype with a few counts. V and J are TRBV6-2 or TRBV6-3 and TRBJ1-1; TRBD1 might be the D (5 bases). The V gene's germline CDR1 is MNHEY and CDR2 SVGEGT. CDR3 size: 13 residues. Trimming cost V 6 bases and J 5 bases, with 13 bases left between them. CDR3 loop: CASSWTKGTEAFF. CDR3 bases: TGTGCCAGCAGCTGGACAAAAGGGACTGAAGCTTTCTTT.

This clonotype was observed at least ten times. The chain joins TRBV7-2 to TRBJ2-5, with 8 bases matching TRBD2. The germline V gene has CDR1 SGHTA and CDR2 FQGNSA. The CDR3 runs to 15 residues. Trimming at V came to 3 bases and at J to 2 bases, leaving 5 bases not matched to a gene. For the CDR3, the DNA is TGTGCCAGCAGCTTGGGCGGGGGGAAACAAGAGACCCAGTACTTC. Translated, it gives CASSLGGGKQETQYF.

The table lists this clonotype with a few counts. The chain links TRBV7-8 to TRBJ1-5, with D hard to call. V was cut by 0 bases and J by 2 bases, with 5 bases left in between. Germline V gene data show CDR1 as SGHVS and CDR2 as FQNEAQ. The CDR3 runs to 14 residues. For the CDR3, the DNA is TGTGCCAGCAGCTTAGCGGTCCGCAATCAGCCCCAGCATTTT. Protein sequence: CASSLAVRNQPQHF.

This clonotype has more than one count but fewer than ten. The chain has TRBV7-9 and TRBJ2-1; 7 bases agree with TRBD2. The germline CDR1 and CDR2 sequences are SEHNR and FQNEAQ (reference sequence). The CDR3 sequence is 17 residues long. J gave up 7 bases and V 5 bases, and 17 bases lay outside the gene matches. The CDR3 protein is CASSPAGEVGGVNEQFF. As DNA, the CDR3 is TGTGCCAGCAGCCCCGCGGGGGAAGTCGGGGGAGTAAATGAGCAGTTCTTC.

This clonotype was found a few times. The chain joins TRBV11-2 to TRBJ2-1; TRBD2 matches 12 bases. The junction had 3 bases not matched to a gene; V was cut back by 2 bases and J by 7 bases. Germline V gene sequence: CDR1 SGHAT, CDR2 FQNNGV. The CDR3 totals 15 residues. Here the CDR3 DNA reads TGTGCCAGCAGCTTATCTAGCGGGGGGGTTAATGAGCAGTTCTTC. It codes for CASSLSSGGVNEQFF.

The rearrangement uses TRBV27 and TRBJ2-5; no definite D call. Per the germline V gene, CDR1 is MNHEY and CDR2 is SMNVEV (reference sequence). The V gene lost 8 bases and the J gene lost 5 bases, with 21 bases spanning the gap. The CDR3 extends over 15 amino acids. This chain's CDR3 is CASWADAVGAETQYF. CDR3 bases: TGTGCCAGCTGGGCCGACGCTGTAGGAGCGGAGACCCAGTACTTC.

The sample holds a few counts of this clonotype. The chain employs TRBV27 and TRBJ1-4, with a tentative D call TRBD1 (6 bases). The length of the CDR3 is 14 residues. The ends were cut back, 6 bases at V and 7 bases at J, with 15 bases in the middle. CDR1 is MNHEY and CDR2 is SMNVEV in the germline V gene (reference sequence). CDR3 nucleotide sequence: TGTGCCAGCAGACCGACAGGAATTTTTGAAAAACTGTTTTTT. It yields the protein CASRPTGIFEKLFF. The whole variable domain, remainder taken from reference TRBV27 and TRBJ1-4, is EAQVTQNPRYLITVTGKKLTVTCSQNMNHEYMSWYRQDPGLGLRQIYYSMNVEVTDKGDVPEGYKVSRKEKRNFPLILESPSPNQTSLYFCASRPTGIFEKLFFGSGTQLSVL.

This chain joins TRBV4-1 and TRBJ2-1, with 15 nucleotides matching TRBD2. V shed 0 bases and J 8 bases; nucleotides not matched to a gene: 2. Germline V gene lookup returns CDR1 MGHRA and CDR2 YSYEKL. The CDR3 runs 16 residues. The CDR3 here is CASSQDWTSGGDEQFF. The DNA for the CDR3 is TGCGCCAGCAGCCAAGACTGGACTAGCGGGGGGGATGAGCAGTTCTTC.

The chain links TRBV6-1 to TRBJ2-5, with D tentatively TRBD2 (7 bases). The CDR3 is made up of 16 amino acids. Trimming stripped 9 bases from V and 5 bases from J, with 25 bases between. Germline loops: CDR1 MNHNS, CDR2 SASEGT. The CDR3 coding sequence is TGTGCCAGTGTGGACCAGGGCGGGGGCGCGCCGGAGACCCAGTACTTC. Translating gives CASVDQGGGAPETQYF.

This clonotype was counted between two and nine times. The rearrangement uses TRBV7-9 and TRBJ2-5, with TRBD1 matching over 9 bases. Germline assignment: CDR1 SEHNR and CDR2 FQNEAQ (reference sequence). The V gene end was trimmed by 5 bases and the J gene end by 4 bases; junction bases not matched to a gene: 8. The CDR3 runs to 15 residues. CDR3 in DNA: TGTGCCAGCAGCCCGGGACAGGGCGGAGGAGAGACCCAGTACTTC. Translated, it gives CASSPGQGGGETQYF. Combining the CDR3 with reference TRBV7-9 and TRBJ2-5 gives the whole variable domain DTGVSQNPRHKITKRGQNVTFRCDPISEHNRLYWYRQTLGQGPEFLTYFQNEAQLEKSRLLSDRFSAERPKGSFSTLEIQRTEQGDSAMYLCASSPGQGGGETQYFGPGTRLLVL.

The chain joins TRBV20-1 to TRBJ1-1; 7 nucleotides match TRBD1. This CDR3 has 14 residues. CDR1 and CDR2 (germline): DFQATT, SNEGSKA (reference sequence). The ends lost 6 bases at V and 1 base at J; junction bases unmatched: 8. This chain's CDR3 is CSARRQGSNTEAFF. Written as DNA, the CDR3 is TGCAGTGCCCGAAGACAGGGCTCGAACACTGAAGCTTTCTTT.

Note on this clonotype: Given a much more abundant clone one base away, this may be a read error. The chain employs TRBV7-2 and TRBJ2-2, with TRBD2 as a possible D gene (6 bases). Germline CDR1 reads SGHTA; CDR2 reads FQGNSA. The CDR3 length is 18 residues. The CDR3 reads CASSFELGRLVNSGELFF. In DNA, the CDR3 is TGTGCCAGCAGCTTCGAGCTGGGGAGGCTCGTGAACAGCGGGGAGCTGTTTTTT.

V gene TRBV15 combines with J gene TRBJ2-7; D remains unclear. The CDR3 loop spans 13 amino acids. Germline lookup yields CDR1 LNHNV and CDR2 YYDKDF (reference sequence). V lost 4 bases and J 0 bases, leaving 7 bases between the germline ends. Here the CDR3 DNA reads TGTGCCACCAGCACCCGAACCTCCTACGAGCAGTACGTC. This codes for CATSTRTSYEQYV.

The chain has TRBV27 and TRBJ1-2; TRBD1 is a possible D gene (6 bases). CDR3 size: 13 residues. The ends were cut back, 5 bases at V and 5 bases at J, with 12 bases in the middle. CDR1 is MNHEY and CDR2 is SMNVEV in the germline V gene (reference sequence). CDR3 sequence: CASSPTGMYGYTF. CDR3 nucleotides: TGTGCCAGCAGTCCAACAGGGATGTATGGCTACACCTTC.

J is TRBJ2-7 and V is TRBV7-4, with 8 bases fitting TRBD1. The germline gives CDR1 SGHVT, CDR2 SQSDAQ. CDR3 size: 12 residues. CDR3 amino acids: CARSLADRAPYV. In DNA, the CDR3 is TGTGCCAGAAGCTTAGCGGACAGGGCCCCGTACGTC.

The rearrangement links TRBV2 to TRBJ2-3; 10 nucleotides match TRBD2. Germline V lookup: CDR1 SNHLY, CDR2 FYNNEI. The ends lost 5 bases at V and 5 bases at J; junction bases unmatched: 4. This CDR3 contains 14 residues. This CDR3 is CASSLSGGIDTQYF. The CDR3 DNA reads as TGTGCCAGCAGTCTTAGCGGGGGGATAGATACGCAGTATTTT. Supplemented by reference TRBV2 and TRBJ2-3, the full variable domain reads EPEVTQTPSHQVTQMGQEVILRCVPISNHLYFYWYRQILGQKVEFLVSFYNNEISEKSEIFDDQFSVERPDGSNFTLKIRSTKLEDSAMYFCASSLSGGIDTQYFGPGTRLTVL.

This clonotype was seen a few times. The rearrangement uses TRBV25-1 and TRBJ1-2; tentative D call: TRBD1 (5 bases). Trimming removed 4 bases from V and 2 bases from J, with 8 bases in between. CDR3 length: 13 residues. Germline V gene data show CDR1 as MGHDK and CDR2 as SYGVNS. CDR3 protein: CASSVTGNYGYTF. The CDR3 DNA sequence: TGTGCCAGCAGTGTTACAGGAAACTATGGCTACACCTTC.

V and J are TRBV28 and TRBJ2-1; D ambiguous. The ends were cut back, 6 bases at V and 2 bases at J, with 8 bases in the middle. Germline CDR1 is MDHEN and CDR2 is SYDVKM. The CDR3 totals 13 residues. Here the CDR3 reads CASRERAYNEQFF. The CDR3, as DNA: TGTGCCAGCAGAGAAAGGGCCTACAATGAGCAGTTCTTC.

This clonotype was observed a few times. This chain joins TRBV7-9 and TRBJ1-4; possibly TRBD1 for D (5 bases). Germline CDR1 is SEHNR and CDR2 is FQNEAQ (reference sequence). V was shortened by 5 bases and J by 5 bases, with 18 bases between the two germline ends. This CDR3 comprises 16 residues. Written as DNA, the CDR3 is TGTGCCAGCAGCCCGCCCGACAGTGTAGTAAATGAAAAACTGTTTTTT. Its protein is CASSPPDSVVNEKLFF.

This rearrangement joins TRBV6-2 or TRBV6-3 to TRBJ1-2, with D hard to call. The CDR3 has 11 amino acids. The germline CDR1 and CDR2 sequences are MNHEY and SVGEGT. The V and J ends lost 0 bases and 8 bases respectively, with 4 bases between them. In nucleotides, the CDR3 is TGTGCCAGCAGTTACTCAGTCGGCTACACCTTC. As protein: CASSYSVGYTF.

The rearrangement joins TRBV19 to TRBJ2-2; D is ambiguous. The CDR3 runs to 16 residues. The germline CDR1 and CDR2 sequences are LNHDA and SQIVND (reference sequence). Trimming cost V 7 bases and J 4 bases, with 19 bases left between them. CDR3 nucleotide sequence: TGTGCCAGTACTACACCGCGGCAGCTTGGCACCGGGGAGCTGTTTTTT. This gives the protein CASTTPRQLGTGELFF. Combining the CDR3 with reference TRBV19 and TRBJ2-2 gives the whole variable domain DGGITQSPKYLFRKEGQNVTLSCEQNLNHDAMYWYRQDPGQGLRLIYYSQIVNDFQKGDIAEGYSVSREKKESFPLTVTSAQKNPTAFYLCASTTPRQLGTGELFFGEGSRLTVL.

V gene TRBV28 combines with J gene TRBJ2-1, with TRBD1 identical over 7 bases. This CDR3 is 15 amino acids long. Germline assignment: CDR1 MDHEN and CDR2 SYDVKM. V lost 3 bases to trimming and J lost 6 bases; unmatched junction nucleotides: 8. CDR3 loop: CASSLRGRGSNEQFF. The CDR3 DNA reads as TGTGCCAGCAGTTTGAGGGGGCGCGGTAGCAATGAGCAGTTCTTC.